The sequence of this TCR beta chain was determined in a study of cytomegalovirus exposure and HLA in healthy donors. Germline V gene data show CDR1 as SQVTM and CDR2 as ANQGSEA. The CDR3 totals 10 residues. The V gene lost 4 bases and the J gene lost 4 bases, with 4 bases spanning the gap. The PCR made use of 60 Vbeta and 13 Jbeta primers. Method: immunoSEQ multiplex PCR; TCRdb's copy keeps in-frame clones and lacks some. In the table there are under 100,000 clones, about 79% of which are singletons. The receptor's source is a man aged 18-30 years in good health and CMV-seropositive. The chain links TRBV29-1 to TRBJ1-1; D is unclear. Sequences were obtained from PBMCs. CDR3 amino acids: CSVVGTEAFF. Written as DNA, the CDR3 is TGCAGCGTTGTCGGCACTGAAGCTTTCTTT.